The 24 T cell receptor beta chains below come from one sample, sequenced in a study of blood T cell repertoires in COVID-19. The data were produced by immunoSEQ multiplex PCR, yet TCRdb's version contains in-frame clones alone and is incomplete. Found here are 150,000 to 200,000 clones, around 86% of them singletons; the top ten hold over 7%. Sequenced sample: peripheral blood. The receptors stem from a woman older than 75 in a cohort sampled during active or convalescent COVID-19.

The chain is built from TRBV20-1 and TRBJ1-2; 7 nucleotides align to TRBD1. The V gene's germline CDR1 is DFQATT and CDR2 SNEGSKA (reference sequence). This CDR3 is 12 amino acids long. Trimming removed 3 bases from V and 6 bases from J; junction bases left unmatched: 4. Here the CDR3 DNA reads TGCAGTGCTAGTCAAGGGACAGATGGCTACACCTTC. Translating gives CSASQGTDGYTF.

This chain connects TRBV4-1 to TRBJ1-6; no clear D. This CDR3 spans 16 amino acids. The germline V gene encodes CDR1 MGHRA and CDR2 YSYEKL. The V end lost 0 bases, the J end lost 7 bases, and 13 bases lay between the germline ends. The CDR3 here is CASSQDGGVWNSPLHF. The CDR3 nucleotides read TGCGCCAGCAGCCAAGATGGCGGGGTATGGAATTCACCCCTCCACTTT.

The chain is built from TRBV9 and TRBJ2-1, with TRBD2 matching over 14 bases. CDR1 SGDLS and CDR2 YYNGEE come from the germline V gene. The CDR3 consists of 17 residues. With V trimmed by 0 bases and J by 7 bases, 6 bases remained unmatched. CDR3 sequence (DNA): TGTGCCAGCAGCGTAGCACTAGGGACTAGCGGGGGTAATGAGCAGTTCTTC. It specifies CASSVALGTSGGNEQFF. The variable domain in full, completed from reference TRBV9 and TRBJ2-1, reads DSGVTQTPKHLITATGQRVTLRCSPRSGDLSVYWYQQSLDQGLQFLIQYYNGEERAKGNILERFSAQQFPDLHSELNLSSLELGDSALYFCASSVALGTSGGNEQFFGPGTRLTVL.

The chain carries TRBV24-1 and TRBJ1-2; a possible D gene is TRBD1 (6 bases). The CDR3 is 15 residues long. The V and J ends lost 3 bases and 2 bases respectively, with 12 bases between them. Germline-derived CDR1 and CDR2 are KGHDR and SFDVKD. The CDR3 loop reads CATSDPTGGNYGYTF. CDR3 nucleotides: TGTGCCACCAGTGATCCGACAGGTGGGAACTATGGCTACACCTTC.

The V call is TRBV19, the J call TRBJ2-3; 9 nucleotides align to TRBD2. CDR3 length: 14 residues. V lost 9 bases to trimming and J lost 4 bases; unmatched junction nucleotides: 8. Germline CDR1 LNHDA, CDR2 SQIVND (reference sequence). The CDR3 coding sequence is TGTGCCAGCGACGTAGCGGGAGTGGCAGATACGCAGTATTTT. The encoded protein is CASDVAGVADTQYF.

This clone was found once. This chain links TRBV12-3 or TRBV12-4 with TRBJ2-5, with D maybe TRBD2 (5 bases). The ends were cut back, 7 bases at V and 2 bases at J, with 11 bases in the middle. This CDR3 contains 13 residues. The CDR3 is CASTTSGQETQYF. The CDR3 nucleotides are TGTGCCAGCACCACAAGCGGTCAAGAGACCCAGTACTTC.

This CDR3 reads CASSHRLAGEGTGELFF. The CDR3 DNA reads as TGCGCCAGCAGCCACCGACTAGCGGGAGAAGGCACCGGGGAGCTGTTTTTT. The gene calls are TRBV4-1 and TRBJ2-2; 12 bases are shared with TRBD2. CDR1 MGHRA and CDR2 YSYEKL come from the germline V gene. The CDR3 runs 17 residues. V lost 3 bases and J lost 4; bases outside the gene matches: 6.

This rearrangement joins TRBV5-1 to TRBJ1-2; TRBD1 aligns across 8 bases. The CDR3 spans 15 residues. J gave up 0 bases and V 5 bases, and 6 bases lay outside the gene matches. Germline assignment: CDR1 SGHRS and CDR2 YFSETQ. CDR3 residues: CASRRGQDTNYGYTF. As DNA, the CDR3 is TGCGCCAGCAGGAGGGGACAGGACACTAACTATGGCTACACCTTC.

The chain has TRBV2 and TRBJ1-5, with 7 bases lining up with TRBD1. Trimming removed 7 bases from V and 1 base from J; junction bases left unmatched: 7. Per the germline V gene, CDR1 is SNHLY and CDR2 is FYNNEI. CDR3 length equals 15 residues. The CDR3 loop reads CASTLDRNSNQPQHF. For the CDR3, the DNA is TGTGCCAGCACCCTGGACAGGAACAGCAATCAGCCCCAGCATTTT.

The chain couples TRBV30 to TRBJ2-7, with D maybe TRBD2 (6 bases). The germline CDR1 and CDR2 sequences are GTSNPN and SVGIG (reference sequence). The CDR3 spans 15 residues. Trimming took 1 base from V and 3 from J, leaving 16 bases between them. This CDR3 reads CAWSGAGGSYYEQYV. The CDR3 nucleotides are TGTGCCTGGAGTGGAGCGGGCGGTTCCTACTACGAGCAGTACGTC.

The chain has TRBV10-2 and TRBJ1-5; the D gene is possibly TRBD1 (5 bases). In germline, CDR1 is WSHSY, CDR2 SAAADI. There are 15 residues in the CDR3. Trimming took 0 bases from V and 7 from J, leaving 13 bases between them. The CDR3 DNA sequence: TGCGCCAGCAGTGAGTCTGTTTTCGGGGGGCAGCCCCAGCATTTT. This gives the protein CASSESVFGGQPQHF.

The V and J genes are TRBV19 and TRBJ1-1, with D perhaps matching TRBD1 (5 bases). Germline V CDR1 and CDR2: LNHDA, SQIVND (reference sequence). V lost 6 bases and J 1 base, leaving 15 bases between the germline ends. This CDR3 spans 15 amino acids. Here the CDR3 reads CASRLQDGGNTEAFF. The CDR3 nucleotides are TGTGCCAGTAGACTACAGGATGGTGGGAACACTGAAGCTTTCTTT.

V usage is TRBV2 and J usage is TRBJ1-2, with TRBD1 as a possible D gene (5 bases). Germline loops: CDR1 SNHLY, CDR2 FYNNEI. CDR3 length: 16 amino acids. Trimming took 3 bases from V and 1 from J, leaving 15 bases between them. The CDR3 DNA is TGTGCCAGCAGTGAGGGGCAGGTTCTTCGTAACTATGGCTACACCTTC. As protein: CASSEGQVLRNYGYTF.

The table lists this clone with a count of one. V gene TRBV11-3 combines with J gene TRBJ2-1; a weak D match, TRBD2 (5 bases). The CDR3 length is 16 residues. Looked up from germline, CDR1 is SGHNT and CDR2 is YENEEA. With 0 bases removed from V and 0 bases from J, the gap between germline ends came to 9 bases. The CDR3 sequence: CASSLERRSSYNEQFF. CDR3 DNA sequence: TGTGCCAGCAGCTTAGAGAGGAGGAGCTCCTACAATGAGCAGTTCTTC. Combining the CDR3 with reference TRBV11-3 and TRBJ2-1 gives the whole variable domain EAGVVQSPRYKIIEKKQPVAFWCNPISGHNTLYWYLQNLGQGPELLIRYENEEAVDDSQLPKDRFSAERLKGVDSTLKIQPAELGDSAVYLCASSLERRSSYNEQFFGPGTRLTVL.

This chain links TRBV30 with TRBJ1-2, with 8 bases identical to TRBD1. Germline-derived CDR1 and CDR2 are GTSNPN and SVGIG (reference sequence). V trimming: 3 bases; J trimming: 4 bases; junction bases outside the gene matches: 10. The CDR3 spans 15 residues. The CDR3 coding sequence is TGTGCCTGGAGCCCCCCAGGGGGCGCCCCCTATGGCTACACCTTC. This sequence encodes CAWSPPGGAPYGYTF.

The V call is TRBV14, the J call TRBJ1-2; TRBD1 might be the D (6 bases). This CDR3 has 14 residues. Germline-derived CDR1 and CDR2 are SGHDN and FVKESK. Trimming removed 1 base at V and 5 bases at J, with 11 bases between. CDR3 amino acids: CASSQVGGVYGYTF. The DNA for the CDR3 is TGTGCCAGCAGCCAAGTTGGGGGCGTATATGGCTACACCTTC.

The chain uses TRBV11-2 and TRBJ1-2; 7 bases are a match to TRBD1. Trimming at V came to 1 base and at J to 7 bases, leaving 6 bases not matched to a gene. This CDR3 region has 14 residues. CDR1 is SGHAT, CDR2 FQNNGV, per germline. CDR3 nucleotides: TGTGCCAGCAGCTTAGCGGACAGGACGAGTGGCTACACCTTC. As protein: CASSLADRTSGYTF. Complete variable domain (other parts from reference TRBV11-2 and TRBJ1-2): EAGVAQSPRYKIIEKRQSVAFWCNPISGHATLYWYQQILGQGPKLLIQFQNNGVVDDSQLPKDRFSAERLKGVDSTLKIQPAKLEDSAVYLCASSLADRTSGYTFGSGTRLTVV.

This clone appeared a few times. J is TRBJ1-6 and V is TRBV5-6, with 7 bases identical to TRBD1. This CDR3 contains 14 residues. The germline gives CDR1 SGHDT, CDR2 YYEEEE. After removal of 2 bases from V and 8 bases from J, the junction contained 4 bases not matched to a gene. The CDR3 here is CASSFRDSHSPLHF. For the CDR3, the DNA is TGTGCCAGCAGCTTCCGGGACAGTCATTCACCCCTCCACTTT.

This chain connects TRBV6-5 to TRBJ1-2; 10 bases match TRBD1. Germline V lookup: CDR1 MNHEY, CDR2 SVGAGI. J was trimmed by 5 bases and V by 6 bases; bases with no gene match: 9. The CDR3 sequence is 15 residues long. The CDR3: CASSRSRGQGYGYTF. The CDR3 DNA is TGTGCCAGCAGCCGCTCTCGGGGACAGGGGTATGGCTACACCTTC.

The V and J genes are TRBV24-1 and TRBJ1-5, with D possibly TRBD1 on 5 matching bases. CDR1 is KGHDR, CDR2 SFDVKD, per germline. The length of the CDR3 is 14 residues. V gave up 4 bases and J gave up 5 bases, with 11 bases separating them. The CDR3 reads CATSDNRYYQPQHF. The CDR3 nucleotides read TGTGCCACCAGTGACAACAGGTACTATCAGCCCCAGCATTTT.

The V gene is TRBV6-6, the J gene TRBJ2-5, with a tentative D call TRBD2 (7 bases). The V gene lost 11 bases and the J gene lost 3 bases, with 16 bases spanning the gap. Germline V CDR1 and CDR2: MNHNY, SVGAGI (reference sequence). The CDR3 runs 13 residues. CDR3 protein: CAARGGVEETQYF. The CDR3 DNA sequence: TGTGCCGCGAGGGGGGGAGTCGAAGAGACCCAGTACTTC.

The chain links TRBV6-5 to TRBJ2-2, with 8 nucleotides matching TRBD1. V was pared by 4 bases and J by 3 bases, with 4 bases of the junction left unmatched. Per the germline V gene, CDR1 is MNHEY and CDR2 is SVGAGI. The CDR3 covers 15 residues. CDR3 in amino acids: CASSSGTGDTGELFF. In DNA form, the CDR3 reads TGTGCCAGCAGTTCCGGGACAGGAGACACCGGGGAGCTGTTTTTT.

CDR3 DNA sequence: TGTGCCAGCTCACCAGGAAGGGGCCCTACCGGGGAGCTGTTTTTT. Translated, it gives CASSPGRGPTGELFF. The V and J genes are TRBV18 and TRBJ2-2, with D perhaps matching TRBD1 (5 bases). Per the germline V gene, CDR1 is KGHSH and CDR2 is LQKENI. V was shortened by 2 bases and J by 5 bases, with 12 bases between the two germline ends. The CDR3 has 15 residues.

This clone appeared a single time. The chain recombines TRBV21-1 with TRBJ1-1; the DNA was not compared with TRBD1, the D call given in the table. TRBV21-1 is reported as a pseudogene. This CDR3 is built from 18 residues. This chain's CDR3 is CASSTAHAGQMVNTEAFF. CDR3 DNA sequence: TGTGCCAGCAGTACGGCCCACGCAGGGCAGATGGTGAACACTGAAGCTTTCTTT.